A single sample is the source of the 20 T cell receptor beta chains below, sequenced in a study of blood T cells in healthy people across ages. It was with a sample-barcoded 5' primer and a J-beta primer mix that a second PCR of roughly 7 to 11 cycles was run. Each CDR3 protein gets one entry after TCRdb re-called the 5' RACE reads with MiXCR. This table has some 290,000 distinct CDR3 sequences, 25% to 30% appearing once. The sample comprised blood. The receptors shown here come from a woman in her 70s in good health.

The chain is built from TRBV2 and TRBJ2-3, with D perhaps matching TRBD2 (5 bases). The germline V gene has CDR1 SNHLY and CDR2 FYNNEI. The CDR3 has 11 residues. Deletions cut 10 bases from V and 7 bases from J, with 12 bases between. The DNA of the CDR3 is TGTGCCACCGGACTCCTAAATACGCAGTATTTT. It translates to CATGLLNTQYF.

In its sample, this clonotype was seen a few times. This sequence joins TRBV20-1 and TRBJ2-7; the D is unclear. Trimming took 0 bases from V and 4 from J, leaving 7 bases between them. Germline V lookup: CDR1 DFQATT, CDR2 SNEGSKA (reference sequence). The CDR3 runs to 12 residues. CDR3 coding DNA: TGCAGTGCTAGAGAGGGTGTGTACGAGCAGTACTTC. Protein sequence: CSAREGVYEQYF.

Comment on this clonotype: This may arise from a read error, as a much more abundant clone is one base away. The chain's CDR3 is CSASGRGDYGHTF. In DNA, the CDR3 is TGCAGTGCTTCGGGTAGAGGGGACTATGGCCACACCTTC. The V call is TRBV20-1, the J call TRBJ1-2; D perhaps matches TRBD1 (5 bases). Germline CDR1 DFQATT, CDR2 SNEGSKA (reference sequence). The CDR3 extends over 13 amino acids.

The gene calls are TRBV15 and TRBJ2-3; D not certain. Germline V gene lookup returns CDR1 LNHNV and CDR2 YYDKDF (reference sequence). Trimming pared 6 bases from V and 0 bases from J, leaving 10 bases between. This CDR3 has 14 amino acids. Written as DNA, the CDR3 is TGTGCCACCAGGGGGTACGGGAGCACAGATACGCAGTATTTT. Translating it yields CATRGYGSTDTQYF.

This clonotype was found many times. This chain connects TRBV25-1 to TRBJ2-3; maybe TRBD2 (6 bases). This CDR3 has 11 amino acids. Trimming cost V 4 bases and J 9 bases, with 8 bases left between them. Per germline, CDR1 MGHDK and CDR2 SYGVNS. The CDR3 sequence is CASSVGGTQYF. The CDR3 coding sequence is TGTGCCAGCAGTGTCGGGGGAACGCAGTATTTT.

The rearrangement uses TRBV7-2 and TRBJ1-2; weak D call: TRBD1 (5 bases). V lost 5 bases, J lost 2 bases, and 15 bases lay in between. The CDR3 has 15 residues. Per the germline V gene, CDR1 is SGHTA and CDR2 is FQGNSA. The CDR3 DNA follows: TGTGCCAGCAGCCCCCAATCAGGGACCAACTATGGCTACACCTTC. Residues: CASSPQSGTNYGYTF.

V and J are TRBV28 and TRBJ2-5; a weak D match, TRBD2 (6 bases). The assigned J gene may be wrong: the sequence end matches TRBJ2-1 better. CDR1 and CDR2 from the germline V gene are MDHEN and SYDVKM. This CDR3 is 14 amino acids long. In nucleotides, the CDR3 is TGTGCCAGCAGTCCCGGAGGGCTGGGAAGTGAGCAGTTCTTC. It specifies CASSPGGLGSEQFF.

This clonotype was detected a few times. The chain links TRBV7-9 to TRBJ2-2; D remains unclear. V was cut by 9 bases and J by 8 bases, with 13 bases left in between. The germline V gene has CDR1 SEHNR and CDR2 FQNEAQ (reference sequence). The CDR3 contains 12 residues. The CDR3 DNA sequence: TGTGCCAGGACCTCCCATGTTGGGGAGCTGTTTTTT. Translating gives CARTSHVGELFF. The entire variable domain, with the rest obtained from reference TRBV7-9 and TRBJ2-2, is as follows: DTGVSQNPRHKITKRGQNVTFRCDPISEHNRLYWYRQTLGQGPEFLTYFQNEAQLEKSRLLSDRFSAERPKGSFSTLEIQRTEQGDSAMYLCARTSHVGELFFGEGSRLTVL.

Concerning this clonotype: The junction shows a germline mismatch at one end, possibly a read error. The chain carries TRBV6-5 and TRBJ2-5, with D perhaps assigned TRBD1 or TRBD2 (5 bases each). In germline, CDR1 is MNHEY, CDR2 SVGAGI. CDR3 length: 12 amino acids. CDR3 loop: CAGSSPWGNQYF. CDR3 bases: TGTGCCGGCAGTTCCCCGTGGGGGAACCAGTACTTC.

The CDR3 sequence is CASSLRGLGIYEQYF. CDR3 in DNA: TGTGCCAGCAGCTTAAGGGGACTAGGTATCTACGAGCAGTACTTC. The chain joins TRBV13 to TRBJ2-7; 8 nucleotides match TRBD2. The CDR3 is made up of 15 amino acids. Germline lookup yields CDR1 PRHDT and CDR2 FYEKMQ (reference sequence). With V trimmed by 2 bases and J by 3 bases, 6 bases remained unmatched.

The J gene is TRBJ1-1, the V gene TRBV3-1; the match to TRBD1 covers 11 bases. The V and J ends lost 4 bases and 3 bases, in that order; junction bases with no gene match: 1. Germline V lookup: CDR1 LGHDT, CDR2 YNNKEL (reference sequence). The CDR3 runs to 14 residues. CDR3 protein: CASSRDRGYTEAFF. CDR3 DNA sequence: TGTGCCAGCAGCCGGGACAGGGGGTACACTGAAGCTTTCTTT.

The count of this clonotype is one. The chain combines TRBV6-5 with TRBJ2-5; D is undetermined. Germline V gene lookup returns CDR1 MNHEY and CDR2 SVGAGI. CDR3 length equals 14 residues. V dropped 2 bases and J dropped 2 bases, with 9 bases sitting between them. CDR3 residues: CASSYDTVQETQYF. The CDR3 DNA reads TGTGCCAGCAGTTACGACACAGTACAAGAGACCCAGTACTTC.

CDR3 bases: TGTGCCAGCAGTGAATCCGCGGCTAATGAAAAACTGTTTTTT. Protein: CASSESAANEKLFF. The J gene is TRBJ1-4, the V gene TRBV25-1; D not certain. The ends were cut back, 1 base at V and 3 bases at J, with 6 bases in the middle. CDR1 is MGHDK, CDR2 SYGVNS, per germline. The CDR3 contains 14 residues.

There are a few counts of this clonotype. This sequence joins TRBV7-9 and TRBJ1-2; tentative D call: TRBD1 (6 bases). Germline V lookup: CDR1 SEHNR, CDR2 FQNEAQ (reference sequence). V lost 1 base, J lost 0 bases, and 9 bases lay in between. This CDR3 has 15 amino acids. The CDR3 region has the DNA TGTGCCAGCAGCTTAGAGACAGGAACTAACTATGGCTACACCTTC. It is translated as CASSLETGTNYGYTF.

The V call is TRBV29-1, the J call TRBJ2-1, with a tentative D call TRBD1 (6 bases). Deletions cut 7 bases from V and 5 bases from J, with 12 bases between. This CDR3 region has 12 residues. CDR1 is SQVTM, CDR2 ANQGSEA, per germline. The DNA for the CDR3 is TGCAGCGCTGACAGGTTCGACAATGAGCAGTTCTTC. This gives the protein CSADRFDNEQFF.

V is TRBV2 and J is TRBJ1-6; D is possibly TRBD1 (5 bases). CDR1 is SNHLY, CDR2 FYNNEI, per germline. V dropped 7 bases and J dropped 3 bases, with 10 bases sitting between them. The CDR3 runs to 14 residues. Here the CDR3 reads CASTRGSYNSPLHF. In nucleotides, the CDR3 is TGTGCCAGCACGAGGGGTAGCTATAATTCACCCCTCCACTTT.

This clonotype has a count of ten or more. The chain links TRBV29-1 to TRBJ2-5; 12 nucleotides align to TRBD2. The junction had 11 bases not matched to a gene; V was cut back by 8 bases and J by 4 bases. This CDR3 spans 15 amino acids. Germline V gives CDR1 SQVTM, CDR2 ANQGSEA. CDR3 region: CSTSTTSGRIETQYF. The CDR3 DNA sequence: TGCAGCACCAGCACTACTAGCGGGAGGATAGAGACCCAGTACTTC.

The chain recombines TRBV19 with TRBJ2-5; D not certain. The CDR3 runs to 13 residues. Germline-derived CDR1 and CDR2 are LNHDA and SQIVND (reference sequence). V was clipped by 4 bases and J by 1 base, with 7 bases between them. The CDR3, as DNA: TGTGCCAGTAGTAACACAGCCCAAGAGACCCAGTACTTC. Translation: CASSNTAQETQYF.

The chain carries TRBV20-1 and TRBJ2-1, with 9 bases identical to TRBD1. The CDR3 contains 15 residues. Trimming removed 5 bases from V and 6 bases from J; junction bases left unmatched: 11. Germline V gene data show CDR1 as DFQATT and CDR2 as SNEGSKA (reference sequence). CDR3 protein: CSASHWDRVINEQFF. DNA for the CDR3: TGCAGTGCTTCGCACTGGGACAGGGTTATCAATGAGCAGTTCTTC.

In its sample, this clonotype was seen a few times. The CDR3 loop is CSAPEPAGDPDTQYF. The CDR3 DNA is TGCAGTGCTCCCGAACCAGCGGGAGACCCAGATACGCAGTATTTT. The J gene is TRBJ2-3, the V gene TRBV20-1; 8 bases are a match to TRBD2. This CDR3 is built from 15 residues. V shed 5 bases, J shed 4 bases, and the junction held 11 bases outside the gene matches. Germline V CDR1 and CDR2: DFQATT, SNEGSKA (reference sequence).